The rows below give T cell receptor beta chains drawn from one sample of a study of shared T cell receptors in the human thymus. The protocol was immunoSEQ multiplex PCR, while the TCRdb copy is restricted to in-frame clones and leaves out a portion. The top ten hold more than 0.009% of the sample, which has hundreds of thousands of clones, more than 70% seen once. These data were also reused for a study on human thymus T cells.

The sample was thymocytes. These receptors all come from a boy in the first two years of life with a congenital heart defect. Both conserved end residues are part of each CDR3. A D gene is named only where the DNA matches it firmly. A clone size is listed for some rows: how often the clone was seen (once, few, many), or a class if it is expanded.

>once|NA|TRBV4-1|TRBJ2-7
TGCGCCAGCAGCCTCCGCGGTGGGCAGGGGGACTCCGAGCAGTACTTC
CASSLRGGQGDSEQYF
>NA|TRBD1|TRBV6-5|TRBJ2-3
TGTGCCAGCAGCCGACAGGACAGGGACACGCAGTATTTT
CASSRQDRDTQYF
>NA|NA|TRBV4-3|TRBJ2-7
TGCGCCAGCAGCCCCGATGGGCAGTCGTACGAGCAGTACTTC
CASSPDGQSYEQYF
>NA|NA|TRBV6-1|TRBJ2-7
TGTGCCAGCAGTGAAGTTCAGGGACTGATTTACTACGAGCAGTACTTC
CASSEVQGLIYYEQYF
>NA|TRBD2|TRBV6-5|TRBJ2-1
TGTGCCAGCAGTTACGGCGGGAGGGATCTTAGGAATGAGCAGTTCTTC
CASSYGGRDLRNEQFF
>NA|NA|TRBV29-1|TRBJ2-3
TGCAGCGGCCGGCGTGAGGGATGGCCCACAGATACGCAGTATTTT
CSGRREGWPTDTQYF
>NA|NA|TRBV7-9|TRBJ2-7
TGTGCCAGCAGCTTAGCAGAAAAAGACTACGAGCAGTACTTC
CASSLAEKDYEQYF
>NA|NA|TRBV7-2|TRBJ1-5
TGTGCCAGCAGCTTAATAGAGGGTTATAGCAATCAGCCCCAGCATTTT
CASSLIEGYSNQPQHF
>NA|NA|TRBV5-4|TRBJ1-1
TGTGCCAGCAGTAAGACAGGGAACACTGAAGCTTTCTTT
CASSKTGNTEAFF
>NA|NA|TRBV4-3|TRBJ2-2
TGCGCCAGCAGCCAATACAGGGATCTCGGAGAGCTGTTTTTT
CASSQYRDLGELFF
>few|NA|TRBV19|TRBJ2-2
TGTGCCAGTAGTGGAGGAGGGCTATGGAACACCGGGGAGCTGTTTTTT
CASSGGGLWNTGELFF
>NA|NA|TRBV12-5|TRBJ2-1
TGTGCTAGTGGTCTACCGACAGGTGAGCAGTTCTTC
CASGLPTGEQFF
>NA|NA|TRBV7-6|TRBJ1-2
TGTGCCAGCAGCCAGGGACATAACTATGGCTACACCTTC
CASSQGHNYGYTF
>NA|NA|TRBV7-6|TRBJ2-7
TGTGCCAGCAGCTTAGCGCTCGAAGGGGTTACCGAGCAGTACTTC
CASSLALEGVTEQYF
>once|TRBD1|TRBV11-3|TRBJ1-4
TGTGCCAGGACAGGGTGGAATGAAAAACTGTTTTTT
CARTGWNEKLFF
>NA|NA|TRBV4-3|TRBJ2-5
TGCGCCAGCAGCCAAGGCCAGTCCCCCCCAGAGACCCAGTACTTC
CASSQGQSPPETQYF
>NA|NA|TRBV4-1|TRBJ1-2
TGCGCCAGCAGCCAAGAAGTCACAGCTCTGGTCGGCTACACCTTC
CASSQEVTALVGYTF
>NA|TRBD2|TRBV29-1|TRBJ2-5
TGCAGCGTTCAACTAGCGGGGATACAAGAGACCCAGTACTTC
CSVQLAGIQETQYF
>NA|NA|TRBV11-3|TRBJ2-5
TGTGCCAGCAGCTTAGGATTCCAGTCACAAGAGACCCAGTACTTC
CASSLGFQSQETQYF
>few|TRBD1|TRBV19|TRBJ1-3
TGTGCCAGTAGCTACAGGGGAAACTCTGGAAACACCATATATTTT
CASSYRGNSGNTIYF
>NA|NA|TRBV4-3|TRBJ1-5
TGCGCCAGCAGCCAAGAAAGGGAGGGGACAAACAATCAGCCCCAGCATTTT
CASSQEREGTNNQPQHF
>NA|TRBD1|TRBV30|TRBJ2-7
TGTGCCTGGAGAATATCGGACAGGGGCATCCTCGAGCAGTACTTC
CAWRISDRGILEQYF
>NA|NA|TRBV19|TRBJ2-7
TGTGCCAGTAGTGCGGGGCCGCCGACCTACGAGCAGTACTTC
CASSAGPPTYEQYF
>NA|TRBD2|TRBV27|TRBJ2-1
TGTGCCAGCAGTCCGAGCGGGATAGGATCCTACAATGAGCAGTTCTTC
CASSPSGIGSYNEQFF
>NA|NA|TRBV4-1|TRBJ2-7
TGCGCCAGCAGCCGAGGACAGTGGAACGACGACGAGCAGTACTTC
CASSRGQWNDDEQYF
>once|TRBD1|TRBV30|TRBJ2-2
TGTGCCTGGGGACAGGAGGACGGGGAGCTGTTTTTT
CAWGQEDGELFF
>NA|NA|TRBV6-1|TRBJ1-5
TGTGCCAGCAGTGCTCGAATTTTAGTGCCTTATAGCAATCAGCCCCAGCATTTT
CASSARILVPYSNQPQHF
>NA|NA|TRBV28|TRBJ1-1
TGTGCCAGCAGTTTTAAGAACACTGAAGCTTTCTTT
CASSFKNTEAFF
>NA|TRBD2|TRBV5-1|TRBJ2-1
TGCGCCAGCAGCACTATAGCGGGGTCTTACAATGAGCAGTTCTTC
CASSTIAGSYNEQFF
>NA|TRBD2|TRBV28|TRBJ2-3
TGTGCCAGCAGGAGGGGTGGGGTAGCGGGAGGGCCGAGCACAGATACGCAGTATTTT
CASRRGGVAGGPSTDTQYF
>NA|NA|TRBV18|TRBJ1-5
TGTGCCAGCTCACCGGTAGGCGGTCAGCCCCAGCATTTT
CASSPVGGQPQHF
>NA|NA|TRBV28|TRBJ2-7
TGTGCCAGCAGTTTTAGAGGTTCTAACTCCTACGAGCAGTACTTC
CASSFRGSNSYEQYF
>NA|NA|TRBV7-9|TRBJ2-5
TGTGCCAGCAGCTTAGATAGCCTACAAGAGACCCAGTACTTC
CASSLDSLQETQYF
>NA|NA|TRBV20-1|TRBJ1-1
TGCAGTGGCCAGGTGGACACTGAAGCTTTCTTT
CSGQVDTEAFF
>NA|NA|TRBV9|TRBJ1-6
TGTGCCCACTCAAAGGGGGTGAGGTCACCCCTCCACTTT
CAHSKGVRSPLHF
>NA|TRBD1|TRBV7-3|TRBJ1-1
TGTGCCAGCAGCTCGCGACAGGGGGGACCTTACACTGAAGCTTTCTTT
CASSSRQGGPYTEAFF
>NA|TRBD2|TRBV4-1|TRBJ2-1
TGCGCCAGCAGCCAAGTTCTAGCGGGGGAGCGATACAATGAGCAGTTCTTC
CASSQVLAGERYNEQFF
>NA|TRBD1|TRBV28|TRBJ2-7
TGTGCCAGCAGTGGGACAGGGGGTTCCTACGAGCAGTACTTC
CASSGTGGSYEQYF
>NA|NA|TRBV12-5|TRBJ2-1
TGTGCTAGTGGTTCCCGCCGCGGGATATACAATGAGCAGTTCTTC
CASGSRRGIYNEQFF
>NA|TRBD1|TRBV5-6|TRBJ1-1
TGTGCCAGCAGCTGGCTCCGGGACAGCATGAACACTGAAGCTTTCTTT
CASSWLRDSMNTEAFF
>once|TRBD1|TRBV4-3|TRBJ1-6
TGCGCCAGCAGCCGGGACAGGGGGCCGGAATCACCCCTCCACTTT
CASSRDRGPESPLHF
>NA|NA|TRBV19|TRBJ1-1
TGTGCCAGTAGTAAGGACTTCAGGGTGTTCGGGGGAGCTTTCTTT
CASSKDFRVFGGAFF
>NA|TRBD1|TRBV9|TRBJ2-2
TGTGCCAGCAGCGTTCGGGACAGGGGATATGAGGACACCGGGGAGCTGTTTTTT
CASSVRDRGYEDTGELFF
>NA|TRBD2|TRBV5-1|TRBJ2-7
TGCGCCAGCAGCTTGATATCCCTTAGTCCGGGACTACTTTACGAGCAGTACTTC
CASSLISLSPGLLYEQYF
>NA|NA|TRBV5-4|TRBJ2-1
TGTGCCAGCAGCTTCCCTAGCGTTGTGGATGAGCAGTTCTTC
CASSFPSVVDEQFF
>once|TRBD1|TRBV27|TRBJ2-7
TGTGCCAGCAGTTCTGGGACAGGGGAGTCCTACGAGCAGTACTTC
CASSSGTGESYEQYF
>NA|TRBD2|TRBV5-1|TRBJ2-1
TGCGCGAGCAAATGGGGAGGGCTAGCGGGAGTGAAGGAGCAGTTCTTC
CASKWGGLAGVKEQFF